Included here is one T cell receptor beta chain sequence, with context. Its matching antigen is unknown. Using immunoSEQ multiplex PCR, the repertoire was profiled, and TCRdb retains in-frame clones only, with some absent. Found here are around 47,000 clones, 82% of them singletons; the top ten hold approximately 15%. This entry is derived from a study of identifying expanded T cells in peripheral blood. The CDR3 length is 13 residues. In germline, CDR1 is MNHEY, CDR2 SVGAGI. Deletions cut 7 bases from V and 10 bases from J, with 17 bases between. Study-level findings and limits: Over around two and four weeks, about 15 and 18 clones changed, versus approximately 1.1 between replicates.

The specimen was blood. This clonotype originated in a person aged 18 to 75 in good health. This chain links TRBV6-5 with TRBJ2-1; D gene unclear. CDR3 DNA sequence: TGTGCCAGCAAGGACCCCCCCAGCCGAGAGCAGTTCTTC. Translating gives CASKDPPSREQFF.